These 7 T cell receptor beta chains originate from one sample sequenced in a study of blood T cell repertoires in COVID-19. Here immunoSEQ multiplex PCR was the method, and the copy in TCRdb shows in-frame clones only, minus some. The sample comprises about 150,000 clones, around 83% of which are singletons, and over 10% rests with the top ten. Sequenced: peripheral blood. Receptors were obtained from a woman aged 60-70 years with COVID-19, enrolled during active disease.

The chain has TRBV15 and TRBJ2-5; 11 bases are shared with TRBD1. The germline V gene encodes CDR1 LNHNV and CDR2 YYDKDF (reference sequence). V shed 4 bases, J shed 5 bases, and the junction held 9 bases outside the gene matches. The CDR3 extends over 16 amino acids. This CDR3 is CATSKPSGTGGETQYF. CDR3 bases: TGTGCCACCAGCAAGCCCTCCGGGACAGGGGGGGAGACCCAGTACTTC.

The genes are TRBV6-6 and TRBJ2-2; the match to TRBD2 covers 10 bases. There are 14 residues in the CDR3. V lost 6 bases to trimming and J lost 5 bases; unmatched junction nucleotides: 3. The germline V gene has CDR1 MNHNY and CDR2 SVGAGI (reference sequence). The CDR3 DNA is TGTGCCAGCAGCCCTAGCGGGGGTACCGGGGAGCTGTTTTTT. Translated: CASSPSGGTGELFF.

The V and J genes are TRBV7-9 and TRBJ1-4; 12 bases line up with TRBD1. Per the germline V gene, CDR1 is SEHNR and CDR2 is FQNEAQ (reference sequence). The CDR3 totals 16 residues. The J segment lost 6 bases and the V segment lost 5 bases, leaving 7 bases of the junction unmatched. In nucleotides, the CDR3 is TGTGCCAGCAGCGGCCGGGACAGGGGGCTGGATGAAAAACTGTTTTTT. Translation: CASSGRDRGLDEKLFF.

J is TRBJ1-1 and V is TRBV12-5; D not certain. Germline CDR1 reads LGHNT; CDR2 reads FRNRAP. Trimming left V 0 bases short and J 3 bases short, with 5 bases between. The CDR3 consists of 13 residues. CDR3 sequence (DNA): TGTGCTAGTGGTTTGGTAATCGACACTGAAGCTTTCTTT. This sequence encodes CASGLVIDTEAFF.

This clone was detected only a few times. The chain links TRBV19 to TRBJ1-1, with a possible D match to TRBD1 (6 bases). Trimming cost V 5 bases and J 10 bases, with 20 bases left between them. The CDR3 length is 14 residues. Per the germline V gene, CDR1 is LNHDA and CDR2 is SQIVND (reference sequence). The CDR3 spells CASSSLQGIARAFF. The DNA of the CDR3 is TGTGCCAGTAGTTCATTACAGGGAATCGCTCGAGCTTTCTTT.

The chain recombines TRBV3-1 (or the pseudogene TRBV3-2) with TRBJ1-2; D uncertain. Germline CDR1 is LGHDT and CDR2 is YNNKEL (reference sequence). V gave up 2 bases and J gave up 8 bases, with 15 bases separating them. The CDR3 covers 14 residues. The CDR3: CASSQSGSVRGYTF. As DNA, the CDR3 is TGTGCCAGCAGCCAATCGGGTTCGGTGCGGGGCTACACCTTC.

The genes are TRBV4-2 and TRBJ1-2; D is perhaps TRBD1 (6 bases). This CDR3 has 15 residues. Germline V gene lookup returns CDR1 LGHNA and CDR2 YNFKEQ. V shed 6 bases and J shed 7 bases, with 21 bases lying between them. The CDR3, as DNA: TGTGCCAGCAGTCAGCGACAGGAGTGGATTATTGGCTACACCTTC. As protein: CASSQRQEWIIGYTF.